Below are 10 T cell receptor beta chains sequenced from a single sample in a study of CD8 T cells in ankylosing spondylitis. A single record per CDR3 protein comes from TCRdb applying MiXCR to the 5' RACE reads. Of a few hundred thousand distinct CDR3 sequences in the sample, 20% to 25% were seen once. Source material: blood, either unsorted or a sorted T cell fraction (not recorded which). These receptors were taken from a male donor with ankylosing spondylitis or in good health (not recorded which).

The chain has TRBV6-5 and TRBJ1-2; maybe TRBD1 (5 bases). The CDR3 covers 12 residues. The V end lost 6 bases, the J end lost 6 bases, and 11 bases lay between the germline ends. The V gene's germline CDR1 is MNHEY and CDR2 SVGAGI. The CDR3 DNA is TGTGCCAGCAGGCCACGGGGCGATGGCTACACCTTC. This encodes CASRPRGDGYTF.

V is TRBV5-5 and J is TRBJ2-1; 8 bases map to TRBD1. This CDR3 has 15 amino acids. V was pared by 9 bases and J by 7 bases, with 15 bases of the junction left unmatched. Germline V gene lookup returns CDR1 SGHKS and CDR2 YYEKEE (reference sequence). The CDR3, as DNA: TGTGCCACTAGCTTGGGCAGGGGGCTGGTAAATGAGCAGTTCTTC. It encodes CATSLGRGLVNEQFF.

This chain joins TRBV20-1 and TRBJ1-2; the D is unclear. Germline CDR1 DFQATT, CDR2 SNEGSKA (reference sequence). V was cut by 5 bases and J by 6 bases, with 19 bases left in between. CDR3 length equals 14 residues. The CDR3 here is CSAWKPSGKDGYTF. The CDR3 nucleotides read TGCAGTGCTTGGAAACCCTCCGGGAAAGATGGCTACACCTTC.

This clonotype was counted only a few times. The chain recombines TRBV29-1 with TRBJ2-7, with 7 nucleotides matching TRBD1. The CDR3 is made up of 14 amino acids. Germline V lookup: CDR1 SQVTM, CDR2 ANQGSEA. Unmatched junction bases numbered 6, after V lost 4 bases and J lost 0 bases. CDR3 loop: CSVVDRATSYEQYF. The CDR3 coding sequence is TGCAGCGTTGTTGACAGGGCCACCTCCTACGAGCAGTACTTC.

The chain recombines TRBV7-9 with TRBJ2-1, with 11 bases that match TRBD2. This CDR3 has 16 residues. The ends lost 3 bases at V and 6 bases at J; junction bases unmatched: 7. Looked up from germline, CDR1 is SEHNR and CDR2 is FQNEAQ (reference sequence). The chain's CDR3 is CASSFPLAGGPNEQFF. The DNA of the CDR3 is TGTGCCAGCAGCTTCCCCCTAGCGGGGGGCCCCAATGAGCAGTTCTTC.

V usage is TRBV20-1 and J usage is TRBJ2-1; D remains unclear. Germline V gives CDR1 DFQATT, CDR2 SNEGSKA (reference sequence). This CDR3 is built from 15 residues. Trimming took 0 bases from V and 0 from J, leaving 9 bases between them. CDR3 amino acids: CSAREHYSSYNEQFF. DNA for the CDR3: TGCAGTGCTAGAGAGCACTACAGCTCCTACAATGAGCAGTTCTTC.

The chain employs TRBV20-1 and TRBJ2-1, with 10 nucleotides matching TRBD1. With V trimmed by 2 bases and J by 9 bases, 16 bases remained unmatched. The CDR3 length is 17 residues. The V gene's germline CDR1 is DFQATT and CDR2 SNEGSKA (reference sequence). The CDR3 DNA reads TGCAGTGCTAGACAGGACAGGGGGGCGGTTGTCTACCCTGAGCAGTTCTTC. The encoded protein is CSARQDRGAVVYPEQFF.

This clonotype has just a few counts. The chain carries TRBV9 and TRBJ1-6; 7 bases are a match to TRBD1. Germline-derived CDR1 and CDR2 are SGDLS and YYNGEE. The length of the CDR3 is 16 residues. The J segment lost 8 bases and the V segment lost 4 bases, leaving 12 bases of the junction unmatched. CDR3 in DNA: TGTGCCAGCAGCCCAGGAACCGGGACAGCAGATTCACCCCTCCACTTT. It specifies CASSPGTGTADSPLHF.

This clonotype appeared a few times. This chain joins TRBV28 and TRBJ2-7, with TRBD1 as a possible D gene (6 bases). The V gene's germline CDR1 is MDHEN and CDR2 SYDVKM. V lost 7 bases and J 0 bases, leaving 10 bases between the germline ends. This CDR3 contains 13 residues. CDR3: CASTLRGSYEQYF. CDR3 in DNA: TGTGCCAGCACTCTCAGGGGCTCCTACGAGCAGTACTTC.

The chain couples TRBV27 to TRBJ2-3; 8 bases line up with TRBD2. This CDR3 has 18 amino acids. V shed 0 bases and J 2 bases; nucleotides not matched to a gene: 10. The germline CDR1 and CDR2 sequences are MNHEY and SMNVEV (reference sequence). The CDR3 region is CASSLSSGGGRHTDTQYF. CDR3 nucleotides: TGTGCCAGCAGTTTATCGTCGGGCGGGGGGCGACACACAGATACGCAGTATTTT.